Sequencing of this T cell receptor beta chain was carried out in a study of STAT3 mutations in large granular lymphocyte leukemia. Study-level information: Canonical activating STAT3 mutations were detected in roughly half of the longitudinally sequenced T-LGLL patients. More than half of T-LGLL patients received immunosuppressive therapy.

The V gene lost 11 bases and the J gene lost 8 bases, with 16 bases spanning the gap. Germline V gene sequence: CDR1 MNHEY, CDR2 SMNVEV (reference sequence). This CDR3 has 12 amino acids. Study results and caveats: In T-cell large granular lymphocyte leukemia, about half of patients showed multiple immunodominant subclonotypes. Persisting codominant clonotypes may have hidden a small pathogenic clone.

Of note for this clone: Its target is unknown.

Using immunoSEQ multiplex PCR, the repertoire was profiled, and TCRdb retains in-frame clones only, with some absent. This sample has over 15,000 clones, with 92% found just once. Sequenced sample: peripheral blood mononuclear cells. The TCR was taken from a woman aged 45-60 years with T-cell large granular lymphocyte leukemia. Some clones in this sample may be carry-over from other donors' samples. The genes are TRBV27 and TRBJ2-1; D is uncertain. This CDR3 is CASRRLRHEQFF. The CDR3 nucleotides are TGTGCCTCCCGGAGATTGAGGCATGAGCAGTTCTTC.